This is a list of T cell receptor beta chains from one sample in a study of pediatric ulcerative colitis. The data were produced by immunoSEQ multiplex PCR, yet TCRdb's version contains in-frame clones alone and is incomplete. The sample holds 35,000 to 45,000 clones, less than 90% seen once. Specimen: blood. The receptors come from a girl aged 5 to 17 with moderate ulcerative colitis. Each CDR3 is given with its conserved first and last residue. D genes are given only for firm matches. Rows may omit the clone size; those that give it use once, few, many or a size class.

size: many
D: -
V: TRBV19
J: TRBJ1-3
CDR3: CASMGQYSGNTIYF
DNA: TGTGCCAGTATGGGGCAGTACTCTGGAAACACCATATATTTT

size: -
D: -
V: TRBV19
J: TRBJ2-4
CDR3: CASSIKGAKNIQYF
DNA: TGTGCCAGTAGTATTAAGGGGGCCAAAAACATTCAGTACTTC

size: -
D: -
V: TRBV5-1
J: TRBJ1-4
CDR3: CASSLQGAGNEKLFF
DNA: TGCGCCAGCAGCTTACAGGGAGCGGGTAATGAAAAACTGTTTTTT

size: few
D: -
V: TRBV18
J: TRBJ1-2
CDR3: CASSPPVRGADGYTF
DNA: TGTGCCAGCTCACCACCGGTACGGGGAGCAGATGGCTACACCTTC

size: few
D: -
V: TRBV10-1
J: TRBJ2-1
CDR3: CASFDIENNEQFF
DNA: TGCGCCAGCTTTGACATAGAAAACAATGAGCAGTTCTTC

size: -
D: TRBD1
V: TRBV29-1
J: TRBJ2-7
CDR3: CSVESGQGKHPYEQYF
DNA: TGCAGCGTTGAAAGCGGACAGGGTAAACACCCCTACGAGCAGTACTTC

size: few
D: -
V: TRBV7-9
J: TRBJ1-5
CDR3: CASSLGPGAQHF
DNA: TGTGCCAGCAGCTTAGGTCCTGGGGCCCAGCATTTT

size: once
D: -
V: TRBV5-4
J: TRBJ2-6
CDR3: CASSLDISGANVLTF
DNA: TGTGCCAGCAGCTTGGACATCTCTGGGGCCAACGTCCTGACTTTC

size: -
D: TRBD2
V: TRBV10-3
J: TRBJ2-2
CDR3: CAAHTSGMNTGELFF
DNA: TGTGCCGCCCACACTAGCGGGATGAACACCGGGGAGCTGTTTTTT

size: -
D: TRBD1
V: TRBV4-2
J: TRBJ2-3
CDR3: CASSQGTGMGDTQYF
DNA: TGTGCCAGCAGCCAGGGGACAGGGATGGGAGATACGCAGTATTTT